This T cell receptor (beta chain) is drawn from a study of blood T cell repertoires in COVID-19. About the research overall: There were acute and convalescent COVID-19 samples, and they came from the United States, Italy and Spain.

The table came from immunoSEQ multiplex PCR; TCRdb's copy has only in-frame clones and leaves some out. The table shows hundreds of thousands of clones, with 84% occurring only once. The length of the CDR3 is 17 residues. Per the germline V gene, CDR1 is LGHNA and CDR2 is YNFKEQ. J lost 4 bases, V lost 0 bases, and 8 bases had no gene match. The genes are TRBV4-2 and TRBJ1-3; 8 bases map to TRBD1. The source is a woman of 80 years or more with active or convalescent COVID-19. Material for sequencing was peripheral blood. The CDR3 nucleotides are TGTGCCAGCAGCCAAGAGAGGGACAGGCGAGGGGGAAACACCATATATTTT. This codes for CASSQERDRRGGNTIYF.